This T cell receptor beta chain stems from a study of cytomegalovirus exposure and HLA in healthy donors. The primer mix had 60 Vbeta and 13 Jbeta primers. TCRdb's table, derived via immunoSEQ multiplex PCR, lists solely in-frame clones and lacks some. This table holds about 82,000 clones, around a tenth found once. The CDR3 runs to 13 residues. Germline V gene data show CDR1 as MGHRA and CDR2 as YSYEKL. The specimen sequenced was PBMCs. The chain employs TRBV4-1 and TRBJ2-3, with D unclear. The receptor comes from a man in his sixties in good health and CMV-seropositive. As DNA, the CDR3 is TGCGACAGAGCAAAGTATAGCACAGATACGCAGTATTTT. Translating gives CDRAKYSTDTQYF.